This entry lists 9 T cell receptor beta chains sequenced from one sample in a study of cytomegalovirus exposure and HLA in healthy donors. PCR used 60 Vbeta primers and 13 Jbeta primers. Profiling relied on immunoSEQ multiplex PCR, and the TCRdb table lists in-frame clones only, not all of them. Of roughly 170,000 clones listed, 71% are singletons. Sequencing input: PBMCs. The receptors come from a girl aged 5 to 17 in good health and CMV-seronegative.

This clone has a single count. This chain connects TRBV5-4 to TRBJ2-2; tentatively, D is TRBD2 (6 bases). This CDR3 comprises 14 residues. The germline V and J ends were trimmed by 6 bases and 8 bases, with 17 bases remaining between them. The germline CDR1 and CDR2 sequences are SGHNT and YYREEE (reference sequence). CDR3 bases: TGTGCCAGCACCCGGGACTCCAGTGTGGGGGAGCTGTTTTTT. The encoded protein is CASTRDSSVGELFF.

The chain recombines TRBV14 with TRBJ1-1, with 10 bases matching TRBD1. J was trimmed by 6 bases and V by 4 bases; bases with no gene match: 11. CDR3 length: 16 amino acids. From germline, CDR1 is SGHDN and CDR2 FVKESK. The CDR3 loop is CASSRGTGAVGAEAFF. The CDR3 DNA follows: TGTGCCAGCAGCCGAGGGACAGGGGCGGTCGGCGCTGAAGCTTTCTTT.

V is TRBV7-3 and J is TRBJ1-2; TRBD1 matches at 9 bases. The germline V gene encodes CDR1 SGHTA and CDR2 FQGTGA. The ends lost 5 bases at V and 4 bases at J; junction bases unmatched: 14. This CDR3 is built from 17 residues. The CDR3 region has the DNA TGTGCCAGCAGCACTACTCCGGGACAGGGAAGGAGCTATGGCTACACCTTC. Protein: CASSTTPGQGRSYGYTF.

The rearrangement links TRBV27 to TRBJ2-7; D is ambiguous. From germline, CDR1 is MNHEY and CDR2 SMNVEV (reference sequence). This CDR3 has 13 amino acids. V was shortened by 2 bases and J by 4 bases, with 9 bases between the two germline ends. The CDR3 is CASSLSTPYEQYF. As DNA, the CDR3 is TGTGCCAGCAGTTTAAGTACACCATACGAGCAGTACTTC.

This chain joins TRBV7-2 and TRBJ2-5; TRBD2 matches at 15 bases. The CDR3 sequence is 18 residues long. Looked up from germline, CDR1 is SGHTA and CDR2 is FQGNSA. V trimming: 4 bases; J trimming: 5 bases; junction bases outside the gene matches: 11. CDR3 DNA: TGTGCCAGCAGCTCTGGCCGGACTAGCGGGGGGGTTGGGGAGACCCAGTACTTC. It codes for CASSSGRTSGGVGETQYF.

The V gene is TRBV5-1, the J gene TRBJ1-1; 9 bases match TRBD1. The V gene's germline CDR1 is SGHRS and CDR2 YFSETQ. CDR3 length equals 16 residues. V dropped 0 bases and J dropped 5; count of bases not matched to a gene: 8. The CDR3 DNA is TGCGCCAGCAGCTTGGCCGGACAGGGGAGAGGTACTGAAGCTTTCTTT. Translation gives CASSLAGQGRGTEAFF.

V is TRBV7-9 and J is TRBJ2-7; a weak D match, TRBD2 (5 bases). Germline-derived CDR1 and CDR2 are SEHNR and FQNEAQ (reference sequence). CDR3 length equals 13 residues. V lost 3 bases, J lost 2 bases, and 8 bases lay in between. The CDR3 DNA sequence: TGTGCCAGCAGCTTTTCCGGGACCTACGAGCAGTACTTC. It specifies CASSFSGTYEQYF. The full variable domain, completed using reference TRBV7-9 and TRBJ2-7, is DTGVSQNPRHKITKRGQNVTFRCDPISEHNRLYWYRQTLGQGPEFLTYFQNEAQLEKSRLLSDRFSAERPKGSFSTLEIQRTEQGDSAMYLCASSFSGTYEQYFGPGTRLTVT.

The gene calls are TRBV10-3 and TRBJ1-5; D is perhaps TRBD1 (6 bases). This CDR3 comprises 14 residues. The germline V gene encodes CDR1 ENHRY and CDR2 SYGVKD. Trimming took off 3 bases at V and 4 bases at J, with 10 bases between the two ends. CDR3 DNA sequence: TGTGCCATCAGTGAAGGGGGGGGGAATCAGCCCCAGCATTTT. This codes for CAISEGGGNQPQHF.

The chain uses TRBV5-1 and TRBJ2-1, with D possibly being TRBD1 (6 bases). The V end lost 4 bases, the J end lost 0 bases, and 11 bases lay between the germline ends. The CDR3 has 15 amino acids. The germline V gene encodes CDR1 SGHRS and CDR2 YFSETQ. The CDR3 region has the DNA TGCGCCAGCAGCCCCGACAGGAACTCCTACAATGAGCAGTTCTTC. Protein sequence: CASSPDRNSYNEQFF.